This T cell receptor beta chain emerged from a study of T-cell reconstitution after alpha-beta-depleted transplantation in children. With 3 bases clipped from V and 6 bases from J, the junction kept 6 bases outside the gene matches. Germline V lookup: CDR1 WSHSY, CDR2 SAAADI. The CDR3 is made up of 14 amino acids. TCRbeta library preparation incorporated unique molecular identifiers. TCRdb reprocessed the PCR reads via MiXCR and lists one record per CDR3 protein. The repertoire holds some 290,000 distinct CDR3 sequences, 9.9% seen once, with about 9.4% in the top ten. The sequencing here drew on PBMCs from the stem cell graft donor, taken from the stem cell graft. V gene TRBV10-2 combines with J gene TRBJ2-3, with 7 nucleotides matching TRBD1. The receptor was derived from a human donor who donated a stem cell graft to a child with SCID. The CDR3 sequence: CASSDRGGVDTQYF. The CDR3 DNA is TGCGCCAGCAGTGACAGAGGGGGCGTCGATACGCAGTATTTT.